A single TCR beta chain is shown here with its context. Between the trimmed V and J ends, which lost 3 bases and 0 bases, there was a span of 14 bases. The germline gives CDR1 KGHSH, CDR2 LQKENI. CDR3 length: 16 residues. The data belong to a study of blood T cell repertoires in COVID-19. Methods used by the authors: Counts of nucleated cells, estimated from reference gene primer amplification, were obtained. Profiling relied on immunoSEQ multiplex PCR, and the TCRdb table lists in-frame clones only, not all of them. V and J calls plus clone size are reproduced from that table; the DNA served to infer D and trimming. The table includes about 410,000 clones, roughly 90% detected once. Which cohort a participant joined came from the clinical history participants gave.

The chain employs TRBV18 and TRBJ1-1; D might be TRBD1 (6 bases). Material for sequencing was PBMCs or T cells enriched from blood (not recorded which). The sequence was collected from a woman in her 30s who had recovered from COVID-19. CDR3 sequence (DNA): TGTGCCAGCTCACCCACCCAGGGGCTGATGAACACTGAAGCTTTCTTT. It specifies CASSPTQGLMNTEAFF.